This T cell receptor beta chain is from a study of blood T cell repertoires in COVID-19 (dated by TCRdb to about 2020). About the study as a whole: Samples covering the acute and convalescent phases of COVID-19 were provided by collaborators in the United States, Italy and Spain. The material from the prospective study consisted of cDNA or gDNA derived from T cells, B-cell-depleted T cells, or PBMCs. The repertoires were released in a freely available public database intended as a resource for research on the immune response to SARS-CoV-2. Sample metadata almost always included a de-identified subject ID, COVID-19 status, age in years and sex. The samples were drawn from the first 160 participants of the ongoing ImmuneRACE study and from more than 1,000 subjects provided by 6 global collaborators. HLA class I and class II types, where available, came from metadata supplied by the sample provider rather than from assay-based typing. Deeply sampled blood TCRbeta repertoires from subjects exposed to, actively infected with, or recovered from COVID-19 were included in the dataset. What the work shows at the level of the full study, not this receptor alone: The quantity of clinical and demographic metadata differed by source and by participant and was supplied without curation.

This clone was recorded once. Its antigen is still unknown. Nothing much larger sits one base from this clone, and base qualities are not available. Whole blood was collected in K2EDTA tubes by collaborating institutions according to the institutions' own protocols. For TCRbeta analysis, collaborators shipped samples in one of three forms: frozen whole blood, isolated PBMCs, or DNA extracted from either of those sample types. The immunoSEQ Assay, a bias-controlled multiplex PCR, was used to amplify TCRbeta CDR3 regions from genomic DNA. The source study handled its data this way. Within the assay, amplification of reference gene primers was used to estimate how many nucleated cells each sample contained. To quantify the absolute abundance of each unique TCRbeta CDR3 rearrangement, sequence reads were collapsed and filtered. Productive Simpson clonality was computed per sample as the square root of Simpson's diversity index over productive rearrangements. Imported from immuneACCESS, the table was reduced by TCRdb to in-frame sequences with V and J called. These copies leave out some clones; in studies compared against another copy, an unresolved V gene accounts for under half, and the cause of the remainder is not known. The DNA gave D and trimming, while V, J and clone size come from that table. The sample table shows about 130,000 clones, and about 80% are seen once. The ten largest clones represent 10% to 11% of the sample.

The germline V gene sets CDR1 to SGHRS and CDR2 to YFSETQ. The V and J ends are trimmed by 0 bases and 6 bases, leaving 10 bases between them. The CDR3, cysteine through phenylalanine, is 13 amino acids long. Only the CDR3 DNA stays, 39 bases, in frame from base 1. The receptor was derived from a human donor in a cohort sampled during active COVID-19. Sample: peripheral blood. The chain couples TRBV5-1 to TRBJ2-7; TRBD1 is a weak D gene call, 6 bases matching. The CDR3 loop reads CASSLGDIIEQYF. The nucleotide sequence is TGCGCCAGCAGCTTGGGGGACATAATCGAGCAGTACTTC. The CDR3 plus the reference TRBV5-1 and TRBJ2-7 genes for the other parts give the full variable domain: KAGVTQTPRYLIKTRGQQVTLSCSPISGHRSVSWYQQTPGQGLQFLFEYFSETQRNKGNFPGRFSGRQFSNSRSEMNVSTLELGDSALYLCASSLGDIIEQYFGPGTRLTVT.